These T cell receptor beta chains were read from a single sample in a study of cytomegalovirus exposure and HLA in healthy donors. Repertoires were generated with immunoSEQ multiplex PCR, while TCRdb's copy carries only in-frame clones and drops some. There are 150,000 or so clones in the sample; around 89% occur only once, and 6.2% lies in the top ten. Sequenced sample: PBMCs. Receptors were obtained from a woman between 25 and 40 years old in good health and CMV-seropositive. Both conserved end residues are part of each CDR3. Fields, in order: V gene, J gene, clone size, D gene, CDR3 DNA, CDR3 protein. The D gene is left open where the match is weak. The listing skips clone size in some rows; elsewhere it reads once, few, many or a size class.

V: TRBV29-1
J: TRBJ2-2
size: -
D: -
DNA: TGCAGCGTTGCGCCTACTAGCTCCGGGGAGCTGTTTTTT
CDR3: CSVAPTSSGELFF

V: TRBV27
J: TRBJ2-3
size: -
D: -
DNA: TGTGCCAGCAGCCCGGTAGATAGCACAGATACGCAGTATTTT
CDR3: CASSPVDSTDTQYF

V: TRBV6-5
J: TRBJ2-5
size: -
D: TRBD1
DNA: TGTGCCAGCAGTCAGGACAGGGGGCTCGAGACCCAGTACTTC
CDR3: CASSQDRGLETQYF

V: TRBV6-5
J: TRBJ2-7
size: -
D: TRBD1
DNA: TGTGCCAGCAGTTCCACAGGGGCAAGCTCCTACGAGCAGTACTTC
CDR3: CASSSTGASSYEQYF

V: TRBV19
J: TRBJ2-7
size: -
D: TRBD1
DNA: TGTGCCAGTAGTATAGGTTCAGGGGGCTACGAGCAGTACTTC
CDR3: CASSIGSGGYEQYF

V: TRBV6-6
J: TRBJ1-6
size: once
D: TRBD1
DNA: TGTGCCAGCAGTTACTACCCACAGGGGGTTAATTCACCCCTCCACTTT
CDR3: CASSYYPQGVNSPLHF

V: TRBV18
J: TRBJ1-1
size: few
D: -
DNA: TGTGCCAGCTCACCAGGGCTCAACACTGAAGCTTTCTTT
CDR3: CASSPGLNTEAFF

V: TRBV5-5
J: TRBJ2-7
size: -
D: -
DNA: TGTGCCAGCAGCTCCGACTGGCGGGAACCCTACGAGCAGTACTTC
CDR3: CASSSDWREPYEQYF

V: TRBV19
J: TRBJ2-2
size: -
D: TRBD1
DNA: TGTGCCAGTAGTATACTGGGACAGGGGCGGTCCGGGGAGCTGTTTTTT
CDR3: CASSILGQGRSGELFF

V: TRBV5-4
J: TRBJ1-2
size: -
D: -
DNA: TGTGCCAGCAGGCCCCAAGGGGTAGGGGGGGACGGCTACACCTTC
CDR3: CASRPQGVGGDGYTF

V: TRBV10-3
J: TRBJ2-1
size: -
D: -
DNA: TGTGCCATCAGTCGGACTGGTAGCTCCTACAATGAGCAGTTCTTC
CDR3: CAISRTGSSYNEQFF

V: TRBV7-2
J: TRBJ2-7
size: -
D: TRBD1
DNA: TGTGCCAGCAGCCCAAGGACAGGGGGCTACGAGCAGTACTTC
CDR3: CASSPRTGGYEQYF

V: TRBV7-2
J: TRBJ1-2
size: -
D: -
DNA: TGTGCCAGCAGCTTAAGTCAGGGAATTTATGGCTACACCTTC
CDR3: CASSLSQGIYGYTF

V: TRBV2
J: TRBJ1-5
size: -
D: -
DNA: TGTGCCAGCACGCTATTCGCCGGGACACGGAATAATCAGCCCCAGCATTTT
CDR3: CASTLFAGTRNNQPQHF

V: TRBV7-6
J: TRBJ2-5
size: -
D: -
DNA: TGTGCCAGCAGTCCGGTCCCTGCGCAAGAGACCCAGTACTTC
CDR3: CASSPVPAQETQYF

V: TRBV7-7
J: TRBJ2-5
size: -
D: -
DNA: TGTGCTAGCAGCTTAGGGGGGCGCGCAGAGACCCAGTACTTC
CDR3: CASSLGGRAETQYF

V: TRBV7-9
J: TRBJ2-2
size: -
D: TRBD2
DNA: TGTGCCAGCAGCCACGCTCTAGCGGGAACCGGGGAGCTGTTTTTT
CDR3: CASSHALAGTGELFF

V: TRBV10-3
J: TRBJ2-7
size: -
D: TRBD1
DNA: TGTGCCATCAGCGGACAGGGGGTCAACGAGCAGTACTTC
CDR3: CAISGQGVNEQYF

V: TRBV10-3
J: TRBJ2-3
size: -
D: TRBD2
DNA: TGTGCCATCAGTGATAGACTAGCGGGGTACACAGATACGCAGTATTTT
CDR3: CAISDRLAGYTDTQYF

V: TRBV18
J: TRBJ2-5
size: -
D: -
DNA: TGTGCCAGCTCAGAACGGCAGGCGGAGACCCAGTACTTC
CDR3: CASSERQAETQYF

V: TRBV6-5
J: TRBJ1-1
size: -
D: TRBD1
DNA: TGTGCCAGCAGCGGACAGGGAATGATGAACACTGAAGCTTTCTTT
CDR3: CASSGQGMMNTEAFF

V: TRBV6-1
J: TRBJ1-1
size: -
D: TRBD1
DNA: TGTGCCAGCAGTTCAGGACAGGGAACTGAAGCTTTCTTT
CDR3: CASSSGQGTEAFF

V: TRBV27
J: TRBJ1-4
size: -
D: TRBD1
DNA: TGTGCCAGCAGCCCCCTGGGACAGGGGGATGAAAAACTGTTTTTT
CDR3: CASSPLGQGDEKLFF

V: TRBV28
J: TRBJ1-5
size: -
D: -
DNA: TGTGCCAGCAGACTAAGGACGGGGCAGCCCCAGCATTTT
CDR3: CASRLRTGQPQHF

V: TRBV6-1
J: TRBJ2-2
size: -
D: TRBD1
DNA: TGTGCCAGCAGTGAGAAAACAGGGGTTGCCGGGGAGCTGTTTTTT
CDR3: CASSEKTGVAGELFF

V: TRBV5-4
J: TRBJ2-7
size: -
D: TRBD2
DNA: TGTGCCAGCAGCCTGGGTAGCGGGGGCGAGGCTAGGGTAGCGGAAGAGCAGTACTTC
CDR3: CASSLGSGGEARVAEEQYF

V: TRBV27
J: TRBJ2-1
size: once
D: TRBD1
DNA: TGTGCCAGCAGTTTCAGGGGACAGGGGTTGTACAATGAGCAGTTCTTC
CDR3: CASSFRGQGLYNEQFF

V: TRBV28
J: TRBJ1-2
size: -
D: TRBD1
DNA: TGTGCCAGCAGTATCACAGGGGGAGAGGATGGCTACACCTTC
CDR3: CASSITGGEDGYTF

V: TRBV10-2
J: TRBJ1-5
size: -
D: -
DNA: TGCGCCAGCAGTGAGTGGGACTTTAGCAATCAGCCCCAGCATTTT
CDR3: CASSEWDFSNQPQHF

V: TRBV7-9
J: TRBJ2-1
size: -
D: -
DNA: TGTGCCAGCAGCCCAGCTCTAGCTGATGAGCAGTTCTTC
CDR3: CASSPALADEQFF

V: TRBV29-1
J: TRBJ2-3
size: -
D: -
DNA: TGCAGCGTTGAACAGAATACAGATACGCAGTATTTT
CDR3: CSVEQNTDTQYF

V: TRBV5-1
J: TRBJ2-7
size: -
D: -
DNA: TGCGCCAGCAGCTTGGGAGGGCGATACGAGCAGTACTTC
CDR3: CASSLGGRYEQYF

V: TRBV7-3
J: TRBJ1-5
size: -
D: -
DNA: TGTGCCAGCAGTTCGGACACCTATCAGCCCCAGCATTTT
CDR3: CASSSDTYQPQHF

V: TRBV15
J: TRBJ2-3
size: -
D: TRBD2
DNA: TGTGCCACCAGCAGAGTTAGCGGGAGCGTTGCAGATACGCAGTATTTT
CDR3: CATSRVSGSVADTQYF

V: TRBV2
J: TRBJ1-1
size: -
D: -
DNA: TGTGCCAGCAGCCTCAGGCGTCGTTTGATGAACACTGAAGCTTTCTTT
CDR3: CASSLRRRLMNTEAFF

V: TRBV5-5
J: TRBJ2-7
size: -
D: TRBD1
DNA: TGTGCCAGCAGCACCCGACAGGGTCCCTACGAGCAGTACTTC
CDR3: CASSTRQGPYEQYF

V: TRBV2
J: TRBJ2-2
size: -
D: TRBD2
DNA: TGTGCCAGCAGAGCGACTAGCGGGCCCGGGGAGCTGTTTTTT
CDR3: CASRATSGPGELFF

V: TRBV7-6
J: TRBJ2-7
size: -
D: -
DNA: TGTGCCAGCAGCTTAGGGGCCTTCTACGAGCAGTACTTC
CDR3: CASSLGAFYEQYF

V: TRBV5-1
J: TRBJ1-6
size: -
D: -
DNA: TGCGCCAGCAGCCGTACAGGGAATAATTCACCCCTCCACTTT
CDR3: CASSRTGNNSPLHF

V: TRBV15
J: TRBJ2-7
size: -
D: -
DNA: TGTGCCACCAGCAGAGATCGAATGGCTTCGGGTAGTTCCTACGAGCAGTACTTC
CDR3: CATSRDRMASGSSYEQYF

V: TRBV13
J: TRBJ1-2
size: -
D: -
DNA: TGTGCCAGCAGCCGAGGGCCTGAGGGCTACACCTTC
CDR3: CASSRGPEGYTF

V: TRBV11-2
J: TRBJ2-5
size: -
D: -
DNA: TGTGCCAGCAGCTTAGATTTTGGGCCCCAAGAGACCCAGTACTTC
CDR3: CASSLDFGPQETQYF

V: TRBV5-1
J: TRBJ1-1
size: once
D: TRBD1
DNA: TGCGCCAGCAGCTCTAGGGGGCGGGCTGAAGCTTTCTTT
CDR3: CASSSRGRAEAFF

V: TRBV10-2
J: TRBJ2-7
size: -
D: TRBD1
DNA: TGCGCCAGCAGTGAGACAGGGGGCTACGAGCAGTACTTC
CDR3: CASSETGGYEQYF

V: TRBV28
J: TRBJ2-5
size: -
D: -
DNA: TGTGCCGCCTCAGGCCAGGTCCAAGAGACCCAGTACTTC
CDR3: CAASGQVQETQYF

V: TRBV15
J: TRBJ1-5
size: -
D: -
DNA: TGTGCCACCAGCAGAGATCTAGGTCAGCCCCAGCATTTT
CDR3: CATSRDLGQPQHF

V: TRBV27
J: TRBJ2-3
size: once
D: TRBD2
DNA: TGTGCCAGCAGGCGGGGGGGCCTGACAGATACGCAGTATTTT
CDR3: CASRRGGLTDTQYF

V: TRBV5-1
J: TRBJ2-3
size: -
D: -
DNA: TGCGCCAGCCTCAGGGGCGGTAGCACAGATACGCAGTATTTT
CDR3: CASLRGGSTDTQYF